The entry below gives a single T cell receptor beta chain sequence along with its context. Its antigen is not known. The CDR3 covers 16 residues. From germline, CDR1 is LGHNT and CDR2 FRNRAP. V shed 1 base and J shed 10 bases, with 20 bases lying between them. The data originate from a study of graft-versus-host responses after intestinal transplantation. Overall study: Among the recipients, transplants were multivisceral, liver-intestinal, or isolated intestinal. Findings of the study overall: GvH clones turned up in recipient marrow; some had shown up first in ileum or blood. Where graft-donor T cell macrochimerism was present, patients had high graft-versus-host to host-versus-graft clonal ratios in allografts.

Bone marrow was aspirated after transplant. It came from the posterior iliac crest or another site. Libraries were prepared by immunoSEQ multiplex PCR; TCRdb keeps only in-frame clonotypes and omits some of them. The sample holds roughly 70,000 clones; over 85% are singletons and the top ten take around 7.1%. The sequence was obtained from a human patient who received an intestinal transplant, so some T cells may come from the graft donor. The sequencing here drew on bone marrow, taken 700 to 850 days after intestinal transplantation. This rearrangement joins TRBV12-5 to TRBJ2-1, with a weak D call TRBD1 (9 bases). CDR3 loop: CASGLAPIAGQGEQFF. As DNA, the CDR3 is TGTGCTAGTGGTTTGGCTCCGATAGCGGGACAGGGCGAGCAGTTCTTC.